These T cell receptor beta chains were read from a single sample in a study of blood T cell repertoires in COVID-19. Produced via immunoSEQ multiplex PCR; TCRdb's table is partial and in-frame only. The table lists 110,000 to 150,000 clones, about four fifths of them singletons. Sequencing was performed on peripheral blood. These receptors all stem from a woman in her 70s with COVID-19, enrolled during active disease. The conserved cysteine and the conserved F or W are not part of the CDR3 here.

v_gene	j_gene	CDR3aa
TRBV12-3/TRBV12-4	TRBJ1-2	ASSSTGTWS
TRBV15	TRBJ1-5	ATSREHSGPQH
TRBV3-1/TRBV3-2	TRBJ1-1	ASTIGGGQAF
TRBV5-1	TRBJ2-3	ASSSHPGTGTGTDTQY
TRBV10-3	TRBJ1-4	AISRDRSEKLF
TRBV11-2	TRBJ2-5	ASSLVTSGSQETQY
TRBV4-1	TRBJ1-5	ASSQGEGQGYSNQPQH
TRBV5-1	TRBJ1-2	ASSSLQGTYGYT
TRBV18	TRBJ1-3	ASSPLRQGDSGNTIY
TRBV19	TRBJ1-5	ASSIGGGGQPQH